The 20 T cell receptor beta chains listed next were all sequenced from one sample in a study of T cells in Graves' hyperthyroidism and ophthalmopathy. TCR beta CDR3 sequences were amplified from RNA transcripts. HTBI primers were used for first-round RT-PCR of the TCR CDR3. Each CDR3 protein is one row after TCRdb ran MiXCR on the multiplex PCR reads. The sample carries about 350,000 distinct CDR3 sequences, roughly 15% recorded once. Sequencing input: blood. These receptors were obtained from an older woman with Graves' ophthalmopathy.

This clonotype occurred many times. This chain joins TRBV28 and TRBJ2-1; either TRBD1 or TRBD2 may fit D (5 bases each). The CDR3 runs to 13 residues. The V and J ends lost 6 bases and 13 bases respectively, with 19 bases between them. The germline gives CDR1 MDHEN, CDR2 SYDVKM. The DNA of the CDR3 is TGTGCCAGCAGCCCCCACGGGACCTCTCATCAGTTCTTC. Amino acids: CASSPHGTSHQFF.

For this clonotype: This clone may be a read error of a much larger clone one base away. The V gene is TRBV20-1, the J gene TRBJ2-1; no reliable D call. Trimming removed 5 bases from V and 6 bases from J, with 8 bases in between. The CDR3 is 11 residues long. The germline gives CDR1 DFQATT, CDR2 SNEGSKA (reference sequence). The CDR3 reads CSAFVGNEQFF. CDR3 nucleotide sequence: TGCAGTGCTTTCGTAGGCAATGAGCAGTTCTTC.

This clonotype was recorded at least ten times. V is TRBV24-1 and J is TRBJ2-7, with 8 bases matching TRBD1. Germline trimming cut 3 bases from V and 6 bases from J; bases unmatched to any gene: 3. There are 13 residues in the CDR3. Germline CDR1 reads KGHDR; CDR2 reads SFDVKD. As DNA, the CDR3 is TGTGCCACCAGTGATCGGACAGGGCTCGAGCAGTACTTC. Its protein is CATSDRTGLEQYF.

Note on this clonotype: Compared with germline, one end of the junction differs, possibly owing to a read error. This CDR3 is CASSLGLTETQYF. The DNA for the CDR3 is TGTGCCAGCAGCTTAGGACTAACGGAGACCCAGTACTTC. The chain joins TRBV5-1 to TRBJ2-5; tentative D call: TRBD2 (6 bases). The CDR3 runs 13 residues. CDR1 is SGHRS, CDR2 YFSETQ, per germline.

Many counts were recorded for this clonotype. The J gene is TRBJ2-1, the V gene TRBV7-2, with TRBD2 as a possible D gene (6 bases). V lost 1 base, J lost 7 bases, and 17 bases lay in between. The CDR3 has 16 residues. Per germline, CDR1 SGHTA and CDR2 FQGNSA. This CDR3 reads CASSLVAGRLKNEQFF. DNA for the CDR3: TGTGCCAGCAGCTTAGTAGCCGGGAGATTGAAGAATGAGCAGTTCTTC. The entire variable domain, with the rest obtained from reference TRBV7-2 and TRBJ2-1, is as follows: GAGVSQSPSNKVTEKGKDVELRCDPISGHTALYWYRQSLGQGLEFLIYFQGNSAPDKSGLPSDRFSAERTGGSVSTLTIQRTQQEDSAVYLCASSLVAGRLKNEQFFGPGTRLTVL.

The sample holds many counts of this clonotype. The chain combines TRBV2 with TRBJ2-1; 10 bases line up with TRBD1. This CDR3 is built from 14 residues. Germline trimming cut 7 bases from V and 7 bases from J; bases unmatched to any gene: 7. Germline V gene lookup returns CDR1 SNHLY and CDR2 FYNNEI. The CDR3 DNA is TGTGCCAGCACCCGGGACAGGGGCCCAAATGAGCAGTTCTTC. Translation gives CASTRDRGPNEQFF.

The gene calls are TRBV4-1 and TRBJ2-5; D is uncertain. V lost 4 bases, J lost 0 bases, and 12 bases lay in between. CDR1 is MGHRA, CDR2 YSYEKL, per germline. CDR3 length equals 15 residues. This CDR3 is CASSLTDQNQETQYF. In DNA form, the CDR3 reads TGCGCCAGCAGCCTCACGGACCAAAACCAAGAGACCCAGTACTTC.

The CDR3 loop is CASSTAGVTGGYTF. The CDR3, as DNA: TGTGCCAGCAGTACGGCCGGGGTTACTGGGGGCTACACCTTC. The chain links TRBV27 to TRBJ1-2; D is unclear. The germline gives CDR1 MNHEY, CDR2 SMNVEV (reference sequence). The CDR3 is 14 amino acids. Deletions cut 5 bases from V and 8 bases from J, with 18 bases between.

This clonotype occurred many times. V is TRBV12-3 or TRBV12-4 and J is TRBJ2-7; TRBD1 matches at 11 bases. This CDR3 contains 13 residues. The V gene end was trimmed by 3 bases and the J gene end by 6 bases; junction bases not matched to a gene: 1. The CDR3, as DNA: TGTGCCAGCAGTTTTGGGACAGGGGGCGAGCAGTACTTC. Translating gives CASSFGTGGEQYF.

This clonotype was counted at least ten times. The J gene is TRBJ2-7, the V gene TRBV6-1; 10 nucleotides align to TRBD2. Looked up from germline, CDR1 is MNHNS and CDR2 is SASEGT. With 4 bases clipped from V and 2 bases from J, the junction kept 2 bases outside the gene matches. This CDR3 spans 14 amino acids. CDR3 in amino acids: CASSAGLAAYEQYF. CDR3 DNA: TGTGCCAGCAGTGCCGGACTAGCGGCCTACGAGCAGTACTTC.

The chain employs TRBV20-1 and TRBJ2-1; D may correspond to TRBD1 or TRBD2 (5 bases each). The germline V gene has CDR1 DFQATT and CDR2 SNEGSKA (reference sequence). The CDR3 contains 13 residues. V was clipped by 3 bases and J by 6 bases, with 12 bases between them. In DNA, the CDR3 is TGCAGTGCTAGGGGGGTCCTGGGCAATGAGCAGTTCTTC. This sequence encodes CSARGVLGNEQFF.

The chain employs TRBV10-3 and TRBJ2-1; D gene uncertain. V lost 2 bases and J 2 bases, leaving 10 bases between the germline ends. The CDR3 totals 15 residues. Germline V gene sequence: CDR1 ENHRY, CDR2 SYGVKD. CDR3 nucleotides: TGTGCCATCAGTGAGGTGGCGTCGACCTACAATGAGCAGTTCTTC. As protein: CAISEVASTYNEQFF.

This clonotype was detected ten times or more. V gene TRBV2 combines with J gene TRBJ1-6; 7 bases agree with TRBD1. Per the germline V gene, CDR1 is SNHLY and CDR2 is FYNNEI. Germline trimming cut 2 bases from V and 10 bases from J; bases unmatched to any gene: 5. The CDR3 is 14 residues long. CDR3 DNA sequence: TGTGCCAGCAGTGAAAACAGGGGTGGATCACCCCTCCACTTT. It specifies CASSENRGGSPLHF.

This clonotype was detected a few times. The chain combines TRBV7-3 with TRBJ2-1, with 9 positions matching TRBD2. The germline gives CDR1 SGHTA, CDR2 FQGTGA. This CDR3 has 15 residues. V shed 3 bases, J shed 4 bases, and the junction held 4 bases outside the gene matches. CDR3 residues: CASSLRSGRYNEQFF. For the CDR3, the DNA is TGTGCCAGCAGCTTGAGAAGCGGGAGGTACAATGAGCAGTTCTTC.

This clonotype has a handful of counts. The CDR3 protein is CATSPGGTGLFTGELFF. DNA for the CDR3: TGTGCCACCAGTCCAGGGGGGACAGGCCTATTTACCGGGGAGCTGTTTTTT. This chain links TRBV24-1 with TRBJ2-2, with TRBD1 matching 8 bases. The CDR3 contains 17 residues. Losses at the gene ends were 6 bases for V and 5 bases for J; bases not matched to a gene: 13. Germline lookup yields CDR1 KGHDR and CDR2 SFDVKD.

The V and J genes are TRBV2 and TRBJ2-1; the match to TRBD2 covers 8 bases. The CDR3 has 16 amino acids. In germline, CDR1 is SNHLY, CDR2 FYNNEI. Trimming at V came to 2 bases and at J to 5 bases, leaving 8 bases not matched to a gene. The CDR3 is CASSEIKQREHNEQFF. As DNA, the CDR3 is TGTGCCAGCAGTGAAATTAAGCAGCGGGAGCACAATGAGCAGTTCTTC.

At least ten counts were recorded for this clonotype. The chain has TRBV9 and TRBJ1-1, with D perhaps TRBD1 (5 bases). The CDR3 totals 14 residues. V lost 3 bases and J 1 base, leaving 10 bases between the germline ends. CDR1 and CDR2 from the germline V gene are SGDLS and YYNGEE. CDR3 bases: TGTGCCAGCAGCGGCCCCGGACAGAACACTGAAGCTTTCTTT. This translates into CASSGPGQNTEAFF.

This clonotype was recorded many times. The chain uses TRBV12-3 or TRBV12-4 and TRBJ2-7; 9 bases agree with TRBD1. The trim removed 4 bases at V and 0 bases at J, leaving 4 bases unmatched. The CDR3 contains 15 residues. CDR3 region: CASSSDRGVSYEQYF. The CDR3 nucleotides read TGTGCCAGCAGTTCGGACAGGGGCGTCTCCTACGAGCAGTACTTC.

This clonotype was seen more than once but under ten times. As DNA, the CDR3 is TGTGCCAGCAGCTCCACCGACAGGGGAGGTGGCTACACCTTC. It is translated as CASSSTDRGGGYTF. The rearrangement uses TRBV5-4 and TRBJ1-2; TRBD1 aligns across 8 bases. The J segment lost 7 bases and the V segment lost 3 bases, leaving 8 bases of the junction unmatched. The CDR3 spans 14 residues. Germline CDR1 is SGHNT and CDR2 is YYREEE (reference sequence).

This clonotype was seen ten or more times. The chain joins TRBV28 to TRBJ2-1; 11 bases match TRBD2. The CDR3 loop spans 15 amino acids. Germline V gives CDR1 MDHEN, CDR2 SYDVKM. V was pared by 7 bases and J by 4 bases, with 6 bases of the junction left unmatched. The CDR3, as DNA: TGTGCCAGCACCCTAGCGGGAGGATCATACAATGAGCAGTTCTTC. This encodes CASTLAGGSYNEQFF.